The 10 T cell receptor beta chains reported below all come from one sample, sequenced in a study of T cell responses to AZD1222 COVID-19 vaccine. Clones were read by immunoSEQ multiplex PCR, and TCRdb kept only the in-frame ones, dropping some. The sample yields some 130,000 clones, approximately 91% seen once. This material consisted of peripheral blood, taken 28 days after the second AZD1222 dose. These receptors all stem from an adult who received the AZD1222 COVID-19 vaccine.

This clone was counted a single time. The genes are TRBV2 and TRBJ2-1; 10 bases match TRBD2. The length of the CDR3 is 14 residues. Germline CDR1 SNHLY, CDR2 FYNNEI. With V trimmed by 6 bases and J by 9 bases, 8 bases remained unmatched. CDR3 sequence reads: CASSGVAGGGEQFF. The DNA of the CDR3 is TGTGCCAGCAGCGGGGTAGCGGGAGGAGGTGAGCAGTTCTTC.

The gene calls are TRBV6-5 and TRBJ1-2; 7 bases agree with TRBD1. Losses at the gene ends were 0 bases for V and 8 bases for J; bases not matched to a gene: 3. Germline CDR1 is MNHEY and CDR2 is SVGAGI. The CDR3 loop spans 13 amino acids. The CDR3 loop reads CASSYSAGGGYTF. The CDR3 nucleotides are TGTGCCAGCAGTTACTCGGCAGGGGGAGGCTACACCTTC.

The chain couples TRBV11-3 to TRBJ2-5; weak D call: TRBD1 (5 bases). The CDR3 contains 12 residues. The germline gives CDR1 SGHNT, CDR2 YENEEA. Trimming took off 5 bases at V and 9 bases at J, with 13 bases between the two ends. In DNA, the CDR3 is TGTGCCAGCAGCAACGCTCTGGGGCCCCAGTACTTC. This gives the protein CASSNALGPQYF.

This clone was recorded once. The V gene is TRBV27, the J gene TRBJ1-5; 8 bases fit TRBD1. V trimming: 3 bases; J trimming: 9 bases; junction bases outside the gene matches: 4. CDR1 is MNHEY, CDR2 SMNVEV, per germline (reference sequence). The CDR3 runs 13 residues. The CDR3 reads CASSLDRARPQHF. As DNA, the CDR3 is TGTGCCAGCAGTTTGGACAGGGCAAGGCCCCAGCATTTT.

The chain carries TRBV4-2 and TRBJ2-7, with TRBD2 matching over 11 bases. With V trimmed by 3 bases and J by 2 bases, 6 bases remained unmatched. This CDR3 spans 16 amino acids. Germline CDR1 and CDR2: LGHNA and YNFKEQ. The CDR3 DNA is TGTGCCAGCAGCCATACTAGCGGGAGTGGTACCTACGAGCAGTACTTC. Encoded protein: CASSHTSGSGTYEQYF.

The rearrangement joins TRBV21-1 to TRBJ2-5. TRBV21-1 is a pseudogene segment. The CDR3 runs to 16 residues. CDR3 in amino acids: CASSTRTDPPRVTQYF. Here the CDR3 DNA reads TGTGCCAGCAGCACCCGGACGGATCCGCCCCGAGTGACCCAGTACTTC.

The chain carries TRBV5-1 and TRBJ1-1, with unresolved D. Trimming stripped 3 bases from V and 4 bases from J, with 13 bases between. The CDR3 runs 14 residues. Per the germline V gene, CDR1 is SGHRS and CDR2 is YFSETQ. DNA for the CDR3: TGCGCCAGCAGCTCGTTAGGCGGCTTCACTGAAGCTTTCTTT. Translating gives CASSSLGGFTEAFF.

V is TRBV7-2 and J is TRBJ2-7; D is perhaps TRBD1 or TRBD2 (5 bases each). The CDR3 length is 17 residues. V lost 2 bases and J 3 bases, leaving 20 bases between the germline ends. Germline V lookup: CDR1 SGHTA, CDR2 FQGNSA. The CDR3 loop reads CASSLLQANLGSYEQYF. CDR3 nucleotide sequence: TGTGCCAGCAGCTTACTACAGGCTAATCTTGGGAGCTACGAGCAGTACTTC.

V gene TRBV6-5 combines with J gene TRBJ2-7, with 11 bases aligning to TRBD2. The V and J ends lost 6 bases and 3 bases, in that order; junction bases with no gene match: 7. CDR3 length equals 15 residues. Germline loops: CDR1 MNHEY, CDR2 SVGAGI. The DNA for the CDR3 is TGTGCCAGCAGGGACCCGGGACTAGCGGTCTACGAGCAGTACTTC. It yields the protein CASRDPGLAVYEQYF.

The J gene is TRBJ1-5, the V gene TRBV24-1, with TRBD1 as a possible D gene (5 bases). The V gene lost 7 bases and the J gene lost 4 bases, with 13 bases spanning the gap. This CDR3 spans 14 amino acids. Germline-derived CDR1 and CDR2 are KGHDR and SFDVKD. CDR3 in amino acids: CATRDAGLNQPQHF. The CDR3 nucleotides are TGTGCCACCAGGGATGCAGGGCTAAATCAGCCCCAGCATTTT.